This TCR beta chain is from a study of T-cell memory formation after mild COVID-19 (dated by TCRdb to about 2021). Background for the entire study: Most TCR sequence clusters were specific to one of the two donors. In two donors, T-cell clones that expanded and contracted after mild COVID-19 were followed by sequencing TCRalpha and TCRbeta repertoires longitudinally. The cohort comprised two young, previously healthy adult volunteers, one female and one male. General conclusions and limits of the study: Contracting CD4+ clones were located mainly in the CM and EM memory subsets, whereas CD8+ clones were found to be enriched in EMRA. Clones that contracted from day 15 to 85 showed balanced CD4/CD8 phenotypes, whereas a second wave of clones that expanded from day 15 to 37 leaned towards CD4+. SARS-CoV-2 specificity of the second-wave clones peaking on day 37 was not confirmed. The study included only a couple of mild cases, and larger cohorts that include severe cases with pre-infection samples were judged to be necessary. The detection of some responding clones in pre-infection memory suggests that pre-existing cross-reactive memory T cells joined the SARS-CoV-2 response.

Ficoll-Paque density gradient centrifugation was used to isolate PBMCs. In its sample, this clonotype was seen many times. Its antigen target is currently unknown. No much larger clonotype is one base removed from it; base qualities were not supplied. TCRdb lists the instrument as Illumina NovaSeq 6000. TCRalpha and TCRbeta cDNA libraries were built by 5'RACE with constant-segment primers, adding sample barcodes and unique molecular identifiers. Trizol reagent was used to extract RNA from every sample. The libraries were amplified in two PCR steps, and the second step added a second sample barcode and Illumina TruSeq adapters. Libraries were sequenced on an Illumina NovaSeq with 2 x 150 bp paired-end reads. The authors processed their data as follows. Reads were demultiplexed and collapsed into UMI-guided consensus sequences with migec v1.2.7. With mixcr v2.1.11, UMI consensuses were aligned to TRA and TRB V and J templates and assembled into clonotypes. Clonotypes were classified as expanded or contracted when called significant by both edgeR and NoisET, with noise models trained on biological replicates. edgeR calls used a false discovery rate-adjusted p below 0.01 and a log2 fold-change threshold of 1. As an exploratory analysis of dynamics, PCA with hierarchical clustering was applied to max-normalized trajectories of the 1000 most abundant clonotypes. Each responding clone was given a CD4 or CD8 phenotype based on the CD4+ and CD8+ repertoires, which had been sequenced separately. TCRdb reworked the public reads: Q25 trimming with fastp, MiXCR clone assembly, productive beta chains retained. When rows share a CDR3 protein, they turn into one entry using the most common DNA and genes. Here the V and J calls rest on TCRdb's processing, not on the authors' analysis. The sample has tens of thousands of distinct CDR3 sequences on record, roughly 16% of them singletons. Around two fifths of the sample is in the top ten clones.

The CDR3 goes from the cysteine to the valine over 16 residues. Kept here is only the CDR3 DNA, which spans 48 bases and is read in frame from base 1. As encoded in the germline V gene, CDR1 is MDHEN while CDR2 is SYDVKM. The germline V end is reduced by 3 bases and the J end by 4 bases; junction bases left unmatched: 11. The chain joins TRBV28 to TRBJ2-7, with 8 bases matching TRBD1. The clonotype originates from a man between 18 and 29 years old who had mild COVID-19 (a few samples of this study predate the infection). The sample titles of this study are shuffled in the database, so cell type and time point are left out; the donor was told from shared clones. Sequences were obtained from PBMCs or a T cell subset sorted from them (not recorded which). Here the CDR3 is given as CASSFGSRTGHYEQYV. The nucleotide sequence reads as follows: TGTGCCAGCAGTTTCGGTAGTCGGACAGGGCATTACGAGCAGTACGTC.